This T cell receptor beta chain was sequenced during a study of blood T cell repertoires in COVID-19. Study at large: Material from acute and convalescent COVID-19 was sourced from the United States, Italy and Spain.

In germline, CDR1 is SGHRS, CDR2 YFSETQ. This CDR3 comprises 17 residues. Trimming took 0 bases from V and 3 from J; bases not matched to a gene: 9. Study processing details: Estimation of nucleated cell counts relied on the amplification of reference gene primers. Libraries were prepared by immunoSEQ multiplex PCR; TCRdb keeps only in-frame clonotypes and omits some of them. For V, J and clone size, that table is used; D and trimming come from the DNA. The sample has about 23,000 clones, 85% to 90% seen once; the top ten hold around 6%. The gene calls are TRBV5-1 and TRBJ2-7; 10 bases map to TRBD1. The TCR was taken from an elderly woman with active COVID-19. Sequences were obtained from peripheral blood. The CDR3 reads CASSLGIETGGFYEQYF. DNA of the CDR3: TGCGCCAGCAGCTTGGGTATCGAGACAGGGGGCTTCTACGAGCAGTACTTC.